Listed here are 32 T cell receptor beta chains from one sample, sequenced in a study of blood T cell repertoires in COVID-19. Assay: immunoSEQ multiplex PCR; the TCRdb copy retains only in-frame clones and omits some. The repertoire holds some 40,000 clones, roughly 70% seen once, with approximately 6.2% in the top ten. Sequencing was carried out using peripheral blood. The receptor set was obtained from a man of 80 years or more with acute or convalescent COVID-19.

This clone was counted between two and nine times. CDR3: CASLGAGGGELFF. CDR3 bases: TGTGCCAGCTTGGGGGCAGGAGGCGGGGAGCTGTTTTTT. The chain uses TRBV28 and TRBJ2-2; tentative D call: TRBD1 (6 bases). The CDR3 totals 13 residues. Germline V lookup: CDR1 MDHEN, CDR2 SYDVKM. Trimming shortened V by 8 bases and J by 7 bases, and 14 bases separated the two germline ends.

This rearrangement joins TRBV19 to TRBJ1-2; 7 nucleotides line up with TRBD1. The trim removed 5 bases at V and 7 bases at J, leaving 7 bases unmatched. From germline, CDR1 is LNHDA and CDR2 SQIVND (reference sequence). The CDR3 has 13 amino acids. In DNA, the CDR3 is TGTGCCAGTAGTCTACAGGGGAAGAGTGGCTACACCTTC. Translation: CASSLQGKSGYTF.

J is TRBJ1-5 and V is TRBV19; the match to TRBD1 covers 7 bases. This CDR3 is 16 amino acids long. Per germline, CDR1 LNHDA and CDR2 SQIVND (reference sequence). V was clipped by 5 bases and J by 4 bases; unmatched bases: 11. CDR3 in amino acids: CASSPFGQGENQPQHF. The DNA for the CDR3 is TGTGCCAGTAGTCCCTTTGGTCAGGGGGAGAATCAGCCCCAGCATTTT.

The gene calls are TRBV6-5 and TRBJ1-3, with D possibly being TRBD1 (5 bases). V gave up 1 base and J gave up 4 bases, with 8 bases separating them. CDR1 is MNHEY and CDR2 is SVGAGI in the germline V gene. CDR3 length equals 14 residues. The CDR3 nucleotides are TGTGCCAGCAGTTACTTGGGGCGCGGAAACACCATATATTTT. Translated: CASSYLGRGNTIYF.

Only a few counts were recorded for this clone. The chain combines TRBV11-3 with TRBJ2-4, with TRBD2 matching 7 bases. Looked up from germline, CDR1 is SGHNT and CDR2 is YENEEA. This CDR3 has 16 amino acids. V lost 5 bases, J lost 5 bases, and 12 bases stayed unmatched. The chain's CDR3 is CASSQVGGREENIQYF. Written as DNA, the CDR3 is TGTGCCAGCAGCCAAGTCGGAGGGAGGGAAGAAAACATTCAGTACTTC.

The chain is built from TRBV7-2 and TRBJ1-4; D might be TRBD1 (6 bases). CDR3 length equals 13 residues. Germline CDR1 reads SGHTA; CDR2 reads FQGNSA. V gave up 4 bases and J gave up 8 bases, with 11 bases separating them. The CDR3 nucleotides read TGTGCCAGCAGCTCCGCAGGGGTGGAAAAACTGTTTTTT. It translates to CASSSAGVEKLFF.

This chain joins TRBV7-3 and TRBJ2-3; D might be TRBD2 (6 bases). This CDR3 has 15 amino acids. Germline CDR1 is SGHTA and CDR2 is FQGTGA. V lost 5 bases, J lost 4 bases, and 16 bases lay in between. The chain's CDR3 is CASSPTSEVSDTQYF. CDR3 DNA sequence: TGTGCCAGCAGCCCGACTAGTGAGGTCTCAGATACGCAGTATTTT. Together with reference TRBV7-3 and TRBJ2-3, the CDR3 gives the full variable domain: GAGVSQTPSNKVTEKGKYVELRCDPISGHTALYWYRQSLGQGPEFLIYFQGTGAADDSGLPNDRFFAVRPEGSVSTLKIQRTERGDSAVYLCASSPTSEVSDTQYFGPGTRLTVL.

This chain links TRBV18 with TRBJ1-2; D possibly corresponds to TRBD1 (5 bases). CDR3 length: 17 residues. V was pared by 1 base and J by 0 bases, with 15 bases between. Germline V lookup: CDR1 KGHSH, CDR2 LQKENI. CDR3 coding DNA: TGTGCCAGCTCACCACGGGGCGGAGGGAACACTAACTATGGCTACACCTTC. Translated: CASSPRGGGNTNYGYTF. The whole variable domain, remainder taken from reference TRBV18 and TRBJ1-2, is NAGVMQNPRHLVRRRGQEARLRCSPMKGHSHVYWYRQLPEEGLKFMVYLQKENIIDESGMPKERFSAEFPKEGPSILRIQQVVRGDSAAYFCASSPRGGGNTNYGYTFGSGTRLTVV.

This clone was detected a few times. This chain links TRBV7-2 with TRBJ1-1; TRBD1 matches 8 bases. The CDR3 runs 14 residues. Germline loops: CDR1 SGHTA, CDR2 FQGNSA. With 6 bases clipped from V and 4 bases from J, the junction kept 7 bases outside the gene matches. DNA of the CDR3: TGTGCCAGCAGGTCCGGACAGGGAGGCACTGAAGCTTTCTTT. Its protein product is CASRSGQGGTEAFF.

V usage is TRBV9 and J usage is TRBJ2-5; a weak D match, TRBD2 (6 bases). Germline V gene sequence: CDR1 SGDLS, CDR2 YYNGEE. V dropped 3 bases and J dropped 0 bases, with 12 bases sitting between them. CDR3 size: 15 residues. CDR3 nucleotides: TGTGCCAGCAGCGCCGGGACTGCCGACCAAGAGACCCAGTACTTC. Translating gives CASSAGTADQETQYF.

This clone was observed at least ten times. The rearrangement links TRBV5-1 to TRBJ1-5; TRBD1 is a possible D gene (5 bases). Trimming pared 4 bases from V and 7 bases from J, leaving 15 bases between. The CDR3 has 14 residues. CDR1 and CDR2 (germline): SGHRS, YFSETQ. CDR3: CASSRSGGGQPQHF. The DNA for the CDR3 is TGCGCCAGCAGCCGGTCGGGGGGTGGACAGCCCCAGCATTTT. Variable domain in full (rest from reference TRBV5-1 and TRBJ1-5): KAGVTQTPRYLIKTRGQQVTLSCSPISGHRSVSWYQQTPGQGLQFLFEYFSETQRNKGNFPGRFSGRQFSNSRSEMNVSTLELGDSALYLCASSRSGGGQPQHFGDGTRLSIL.

This clone is labeled medium-sized. CDR3 bases: TGTGCCAGCAGTTACGGGACAGGGGGCAATGGCTACACCTTC. Protein: CASSYGTGGNGYTF. The gene calls are TRBV6-2 or TRBV6-3 and TRBJ1-2; 12 nucleotides line up with TRBD1. With 2 bases clipped from V and 6 bases from J, the junction kept 1 base outside the gene matches. Germline CDR1 is MNHEY and CDR2 is SVGEGT. The CDR3 has 14 residues.

The gene calls are TRBV3-1 (or the pseudogene TRBV3-2) and TRBJ2-2; D ambiguous. Germline V gene lookup returns CDR1 LGHDT and CDR2 YNNKEL (reference sequence). Trimming took 2 bases from V and 4 from J, leaving 11 bases between them. This CDR3 region has 15 residues. CDR3: CASSQSRSGTGELFF. CDR3 nucleotide sequence: TGTGCCAGCAGCCAAAGTCGGTCGGGCACCGGGGAGCTGTTTTTT.

V is TRBV5-1 and J is TRBJ2-3, with 8 positions matching TRBD2. The V and J ends lost 4 bases and 4 bases, in that order; junction bases with no gene match: 5. The CDR3 has 14 amino acids. Per the germline V gene, CDR1 is SGHRS and CDR2 is YFSETQ. The CDR3 DNA follows: TGCGCCAGCAGCATACAAGCGGGAGCAGATACGCAGTATTTT. Translation: CASSIQAGADTQYF.

The V call is TRBV28, the J call TRBJ1-1, with 8 bases aligning to TRBD1. Germline V CDR1 and CDR2: MDHEN, SYDVKM. V shed 6 bases, J shed 6 bases, and the junction held 9 bases outside the gene matches. CDR3 length equals 14 residues. CDR3 sequence reads: CASRQHQGAAEAFF. The CDR3 DNA reads TGTGCCAGCAGGCAACACCAGGGGGCCGCTGAAGCTTTCTTT. The full variable domain, its missing parts supplied by reference TRBV28 and TRBJ1-1, is DVKVTQSSRYLVKRTGEKVFLECVQDMDHENMFWYRQDPGLGLRLIYFSYDVKMKEKGDIPEGYSVSREKKERFSLILESASTNQTSMYLCASRQHQGAAEAFFGQGTRLTVV.

This clone showed up just a few times. This chain joins TRBV6-5 and TRBJ1-4; D unresolved. Germline CDR1 is MNHEY and CDR2 is SVGAGI. Between the trimmed V and J ends, which lost 6 bases and 2 bases, there was a span of 10 bases. The CDR3 has 14 amino acids. The CDR3 coding sequence is TGTGCCAGCAGCCCGACGGAGACTAATGAAAAACTGTTTTTT. Translating it yields CASSPTETNEKLFF.

The J gene is TRBJ2-1, the V gene TRBV19; no clear D gene. Germline CDR1 is LNHDA and CDR2 is SQIVND (reference sequence). This CDR3 is 13 amino acids long. The ends were cut back, 0 bases at V and 7 bases at J, with 7 bases in the middle. The CDR3 is CASSIDHKNEQFF. CDR3 DNA: TGTGCCAGTAGTATAGATCACAAGAATGAGCAGTTCTTC.

This chain joins TRBV7-2 and TRBJ2-7; 10 positions match TRBD2. Germline CDR1 is SGHTA and CDR2 is FQGNSA. After removal of 2 bases from V and 3 bases from J, the junction contained 10 bases not matched to a gene. The CDR3 loop spans 17 amino acids. DNA for the CDR3: TGTGCCAGCAGCTTAATGGCTAGCGGGAGAGCATACTACGAGCAGTACTTC. As protein: CASSLMASGRAYYEQYF.

V and J are TRBV9 and TRBJ2-2; D may be TRBD2 (5 bases). Germline V lookup: CDR1 SGDLS, CDR2 YYNGEE. CDR3 length equals 15 residues. V lost 0 bases to trimming and J lost 2 bases, with 8 bases between them. The CDR3 loop is CASSVDGRNTGELFF. The CDR3 nucleotides are TGTGCCAGCAGCGTAGATGGGAGAAACACCGGGGAGCTGTTTTTT.

The rearrangement joins TRBV11-3 to TRBJ1-1; 12 bases map to TRBD1. The germline V gene encodes CDR1 SGHNT and CDR2 YENEEA. J lost 4 bases, V lost 0 bases, and 6 bases had no gene match. The CDR3 contains 17 residues. DNA for the CDR3: TGTGCCAGCAGCTTAGAGTCGGGACAGGGGGCGAGCACTGAAGCTTTCTTT. The encoded protein is CASSLESGQGASTEAFF.

The chain links TRBV12-5 to TRBJ2-1; the match to TRBD2 covers 9 bases. The V segment lost 0 bases and the J segment 7 bases; nucleotides outside the gene matches: 7. CDR3 length: 16 amino acids. Germline CDR1 reads LGHNT; CDR2 reads FRNRAP. Here the CDR3 reads CASGLVLAGAGNEQFF. Written as DNA, the CDR3 is TGTGCTAGTGGTTTGGTATTAGCGGGAGCGGGGAATGAGCAGTTCTTC.

The CDR3 sequence is CASSGRSGRFGQPQHF. The CDR3 coding sequence is TGTGCCAGCAGTGGCCGATCCGGGAGGTTTGGTCAGCCCCAGCATTTT. The V gene is TRBV27, the J gene TRBJ1-5; D gene uncertain. The V end lost 5 bases, the J end lost 6 bases, and 20 bases lay between the germline ends. The germline CDR1 and CDR2 sequences are MNHEY and SMNVEV (reference sequence). CDR3 length: 16 amino acids.

A few counts support this clone. J is TRBJ2-7 and V is TRBV15; tentative D call: TRBD2 (6 bases). CDR1 is LNHNV and CDR2 is YYDKDF in the germline V gene (reference sequence). V lost 0 bases, J lost 3 bases, and 12 bases lay in between. This CDR3 has 15 amino acids. The CDR3 nucleotides read TGTGCCACCAGCAGAGAGGACACCGGGGGCTACGAGCAGTACTTC. It yields the protein CATSREDTGGYEQYF.

V gene TRBV19 combines with J gene TRBJ1-1; TRBD1 matches 7 bases. There are 17 residues in the CDR3. From germline, CDR1 is LNHDA and CDR2 SQIVND (reference sequence). J gave up 4 bases and V 10 bases, and 21 bases lay outside the gene matches. DNA for the CDR3: TGTGCCACCGGAGGACAGGTCGGTGGGGGGCGGAGCACTGAAGCTTTCTTT. Translation: CATGGQVGGGRSTEAFF.

On this clone itself: The junction differs from germline at one of its ends, possibly a read error. The V and J genes are TRBV7-7 and TRBJ1-1; D is undetermined. Germline CDR1 SSHAT, CDR2 FNYEAQ (reference sequence). The CDR3 is 13 residues long. The CDR3 DNA sequence: TGTGCTAGCAGCTTCCGGAGGAACACTGAAGCTTTCTTT. Translation: CASSFRRNTEAFF.

The rearrangement joins TRBV3-1 (or the pseudogene TRBV3-2) to TRBJ2-3, with 16 bases that match TRBD2. The CDR3 is made up of 19 amino acids. The trim removed 1 base at V and 2 bases at J, leaving 6 bases unmatched. The V gene's germline CDR1 is LGHDT and CDR2 YNNKEL (reference sequence). CDR3 in amino acids: CASSQGGTSGRAITDTQYF. CDR3 nucleotides: TGTGCCAGCAGCCAAGGGGGGACTAGCGGGAGGGCCATCACAGATACGCAGTATTTT.

The chain employs TRBV5-1 and TRBJ1-6, with 10 positions matching TRBD1. The length of the CDR3 is 14 residues. Germline CDR1 reads SGHRS; CDR2 reads YFSETQ. The V gene end was trimmed by 4 bases and the J gene end by 10 bases; junction bases not matched to a gene: 5. The chain's CDR3 is CASSLPTGGSPLHF. CDR3 nucleotides: TGCGCCAGCAGCCTGCCGACAGGGGGCTCACCCCTCCACTTT.

This chain joins TRBV5-1 and TRBJ1-2; possibly TRBD1 for D (6 bases). The V end was cut by 7 bases, the J end by 4 bases, with 20 bases between. From germline, CDR1 is SGHRS and CDR2 YFSETQ. The CDR3 has 15 amino acids. CDR3 bases: TGCGCCAGCGCTCCGGGACACCAGTCTCCCTATGGCTACACCTTC. Protein product: CASAPGHQSPYGYTF.

V and J are TRBV27 and TRBJ2-1; 10 nucleotides agree with TRBD2. CDR1 is MNHEY, CDR2 SMNVEV, per germline (reference sequence). The CDR3 is 17 residues long. V shed 2 bases and J 6 bases; nucleotides not matched to a gene: 10. This chain's CDR3 is CASSLLSSGRAGNEQFF. The CDR3 nucleotides are TGTGCCAGCAGTTTACTGTCGAGCGGGAGGGCCGGCAATGAGCAGTTCTTC.

The V gene is TRBV21-1, the J gene TRBJ2-3; the DNA was not compared with TRBD2, the D call given in the table. TRBV21-1 is tagged as a pseudogene. The CDR3 spans 13 residues. The CDR3 coding sequence is TGTGCCAGCAGCGGCGGGGTCACAGATACGCAGTATTTT. Encoded protein: CASSGGVTDTQYF.

This clone was recorded a few times. The CDR3 region has the DNA TGCAGCGCGGGGGGTCAAGAGACCCAGTACTTC. Its protein is CSAGGQETQYF. This rearrangement joins TRBV20-1 to TRBJ2-5; 8 bases are a match to TRBD2. Germline V gene data show CDR1 as DFQATT and CDR2 as SNEGSKA (reference sequence). The CDR3 has 11 residues.

The genes are TRBV6-5 and TRBJ2-1, with 11 bases identical to TRBD2. The V gene's germline CDR1 is MNHEY and CDR2 SVGAGI. CDR3 length: 16 residues. J gave up 8 bases and V 4 bases, and 10 bases lay outside the gene matches. This CDR3 is CASSSPASGRNHEQFF. The CDR3 DNA is TGTGCCAGCAGTTCCCCCGCTAGCGGGAGGAACCATGAGCAGTTCTTC.